This T cell receptor (beta chain) came from a study of PD-1 blockade in classical Hodgkin lymphoma. As for the study in general: Nivolumab was given intravenously to patients at 3 mg/kg every 2 weeks. General study points: For complete responders, baseline diversity was comparable to that of newly diagnosed patients. Significantly greater TCR diversity emerged by C4D1 in CD4+ cells but not CD8+ cells.

Here immunoSEQ multiplex PCR was the method, and the copy in TCRdb shows in-frame clones only, minus some. This table has almost 100,000 clones, 92% appearing once. The germline V gene has CDR1 MNHEY and CDR2 SMNVEV (reference sequence). Deletions cut 8 bases from V and 1 base from J, with 12 bases between. The CDR3 has 13 residues. No patient escaped relapse after autologous stem cell transplantation, and brentuximab vedotin exposure varied. A note on this clone: Its specificity is unknown.

This chain connects TRBV27 to TRBJ2-7, with a tentative D call TRBD1 (6 bases). This clonotype was sampled from a human donor with classical Hodgkin lymphoma. Here the sequenced sample was peripheral blood mononuclear cells (PBMCs), taken at baseline. CDR3 sequence reads: CASSRGGSYEQYF. CDR3 nucleotides: TGTGCCAGCTCCAGGGGCGGATCCTACGAGCAGTACTTC.